The source of this T cell receptor (beta chain) is a study of shared clonotypes between healthy human individuals. General study findings and limits: It was observed that 5% to 6% of naive CD4 clonotypes were shared across four donors. Naive subsets usually exceeded memory subsets in estimated richness. In the sorted subsets, rarefaction showed sequencing was incomplete despite large depth.

This clone was detected only a few times. No antigen is known for it. Other nucleotide sequences from this sample produce the same CDR3. Splitting of CD4+ cells produced CD45RA+ naive and CD45RA-negative memory subsets. The table came from immunoSEQ multiplex PCR; TCRdb's copy has only in-frame clones and leaves some out. The sample lists 300,000 to 400,000 clones; around 67% were seen once. The CDR3 is 11 amino acids. V was clipped by 3 bases and J by 4 bases, with 4 bases between them. CDR1 DFQATT and CDR2 SNEGSKA come from the germline V gene (reference sequence). The source is a man younger than 45 in good health. Sequenced material: memory CD4+ T cells sorted from blood. Regarding subset: CD45RA-negative fraction. The chain couples TRBV20-1 to TRBJ1-3; D remains unclear. The CDR3 nucleotides are TGCAGTGCTAGTGGAGGAAACACCATATATTTT. Its translation is CSASGGNTIYF.